Listed below are T cell receptor beta chains from one sample, sequenced in a study of Graves' ophthalmopathy and Graves' hyperthyroidism. Via MiXCR, TCRdb re-called the multiplex PCR reads, giving one row per CDR3 protein. The sample carries 400,000 or so distinct CDR3 sequences, 17% recorded once. The sequencing sample was made of peripheral blood. These receptors originate from an adult woman with stable Graves' hyperthyroidism. Both conserved end residues are part of each CDR3. The D gene is left open where the match is weak. Expanded clones are given a class, and other clones once, few, many or no size at all.

d_gene,abundance,j_gene,v_gene,CDR3aa,CDR3nt
TRBD1,few,TRBJ2-5,TRBV28,CASSHLGQEKETQYF,TGTGCCAGCAGCCACCTCGGACAGGAAAAGGAGACCCAGTACTTC
NA,NA,TRBJ2-5,TRBV28,CASSFFTKETQYF,TGTGCCAGCAGTTTTTTCACCAAAGAGACCCAGTACTTC
TRBD2,many,TRBJ2-2,TRBV6-1,CASSTGLAGPGELFF,TGTGCCAGCAGTACGGGACTAGCGGGACCCGGGGAGCTGTTTTTT
TRBD2,few,TRBJ2-3,TRBV11-2,CASTPGTSADTQYF,TGTGCCAGCACCCCCGGGACTAGTGCAGATACGCAGTATTTT
NA,many,TRBJ1-2,TRBV11-2,CASSPNRKGLVYGYTF,TGTGCCAGCAGCCCCAATAGAAAGGGACTGGTCTATGGCTACACCTTC
NA,many,TRBJ2-7,TRBV12-3/TRBV12-4,CASSFRLYEQYF,TGTGCCAGCAGTTTTCGACTCTACGAGCAGTACTTC
TRBD1,many,TRBJ1-1,TRBV28,CASPSPPDRDKNTEAFF,TGTGCCAGCCCAAGTCCCCCCGACAGGGACAAGAACACTGAAGCTTTCTTT
TRBD1,few,TRBJ2-5,TRBV12-3/TRBV12-4,CASSSWSDRGRETQYF,TGTGCCAGCAGTTCCTGGAGTGACAGGGGGCGCGAGACCCAGTACTTC
TRBD1,many,TRBJ2-7,TRBV5-1,CASSLDPQGVNSYEQYF,TGCGCCAGCAGCCTGGATCCCCAGGGGGTCAACTCCTACGAGCAGTACTTC
NA,many,TRBJ2-2,TRBV10-3,CAISESGGVNTGELFF,TGTGCCATCAGTGAGTCAGGGGGAGTGAACACCGGGGAGCTGTTTTTT
NA,many,TRBJ2-2,TRBV15,CATSRRTQGSGELFF,TGTGCCACCAGCAGACGAACTCAGGGGTCCGGGGAGCTGTTTTTT
NA,many,TRBJ2-5,TRBV19,CASSISAQETQYF,TGTGCCAGTAGTATTTCGGCCCAAGAGACCCAGTACTTC
NA,NA,TRBJ1-1,TRBV6-1,CASSEALWGRPNTEAFF,TGTGCCAGCAGTGAAGCGCTTTGGGGACGGCCGAACACTGAAGCTTTCTTT
NA,few,TRBJ2-6,TRBV28,CASSSPGSLVSGANVLTF,TGTGCCAGCAGTTCCCCGGGAAGTCTGGTCTCTGGGGCCAACGTCCTGACTTTC
NA,many,TRBJ1-6,TRBV25-1,CASSQPGRSALHF,TGTGCCAGCAGCCAGCCGGGCCGATCGGCCCTCCACTTT
NA,many,TRBJ1-1,TRBV30,CAWRWRRNTEAFF,TGTGCCTGGAGATGGAGAAGGAACACTGAAGCTTTCTTT
NA,many,TRBJ2-5,TRBV6-1,CASSETNLETQYF,TGTGCCAGCAGTGAAACTAACCTAGAGACCCAGTACTTC
NA,many,TRBJ2-2,TRBV12-3/TRBV12-4,CASSPGDRNTGELFF,TGTGCCAGCAGTCCGGGGGACCGCAACACCGGGGAGCTGTTTTTT
NA,many,TRBJ2-2,TRBV12-3/TRBV12-4,CASSLALTDTGELFF,TGTGCCAGCAGTTTAGCCTTGACAGACACCGGGGAGCTGTTTTTT
NA,NA,TRBJ2-5,TRBV7-2,CASRGIGGRETQYF,TGTGCCAGCCGCGGCATTGGGGGAAGAGAGACCCAGTACTTC
NA,many,TRBJ1-1,TRBV6-5,CASSYSGTSTEAFF,TGTGCCAGCAGTTACTCGGGGACTAGCACTGAAGCTTTCTTT
TRBD1,many,TRBJ2-4,TRBV15,CATSRGDRGGTKNIKYF,TGTGCCACCAGCAGAGGGGACAGGGGGGGAACCAAAAACATTAAGTACTTC
TRBD1,many,TRBJ1-1,TRBV5-1,CASSLGTEEAFF,TGCGCCAGCAGCCTCGGGACAGAAGAAGCTTTCTTT
NA,many,TRBJ1-1,TRBV12-3/TRBV12-4,CATRPGNTEAFF,TGTGCCACCCGGCCGGGGAACACTGAAGCTTTCTTT
TRBD2,many,TRBJ2-7,TRBV12-3/TRBV12-4,CASSPLTSGGLYEQYF,TGTGCCAGCAGCCCCCTAACTAGCGGGGGCCTTTACGAGCAGTACTTC
NA,many,TRBJ1-1,TRBV28,CASRLKTVMNTEAFF,TGTGCCAGCCGATTAAAAACTGTTATGAACACTGAAGCTTTCTTT
NA,few,TRBJ1-1,TRBV28,CASRRRFTEAFF,TGTGCCAGCAGGAGACGGTTCACTGAAGCTTTCTTT
NA,many,TRBJ2-5,TRBV6-2/TRBV6-3,CASSYSRGRMEGQVQETQYF,TGTGCCAGCAGTTACTCACGGGGGCGAATGGAAGGACAAGTCCAAGAGACCCAGTACTTC
TRBD2,many,TRBJ2-5,TRBV12-5,CASGPTSAHQETQYF,TGTGCTAGTGGCCCGACTAGCGCACACCAAGAGACCCAGTACTTC
NA,many,TRBJ1-5,TRBV6-1,CASSPRTVYSNQPQHF,TGTGCCAGCAGTCCTCGGACGGTGTATAGCAATCAGCCCCAGCATTTT
NA,many,TRBJ2-5,TRBV28,CASSYYRNLYYQETQYF,TGTGCCAGCAGTTACTACAGGAACCTCTATTACCAAGAGACCCAGTACTTC
NA,NA,TRBJ1-6,TRBV14,CASSRGLGYSPLHF,TGTGCCAGCAGCCGCGGACTCGGTTATTCACCCCTCCACTTT